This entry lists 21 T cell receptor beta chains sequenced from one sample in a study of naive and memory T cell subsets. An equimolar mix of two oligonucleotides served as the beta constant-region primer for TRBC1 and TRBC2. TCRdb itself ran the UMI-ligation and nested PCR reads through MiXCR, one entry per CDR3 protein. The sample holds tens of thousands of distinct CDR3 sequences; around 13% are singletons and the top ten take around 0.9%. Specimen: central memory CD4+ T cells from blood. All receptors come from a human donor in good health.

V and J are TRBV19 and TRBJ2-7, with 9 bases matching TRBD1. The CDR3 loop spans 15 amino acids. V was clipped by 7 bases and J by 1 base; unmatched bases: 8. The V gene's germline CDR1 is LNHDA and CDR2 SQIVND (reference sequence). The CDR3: CASTDTGGASYEQYF. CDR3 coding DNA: TGTGCCAGTACAGATACAGGGGGCGCGTCCTACGAGCAGTACTTC.

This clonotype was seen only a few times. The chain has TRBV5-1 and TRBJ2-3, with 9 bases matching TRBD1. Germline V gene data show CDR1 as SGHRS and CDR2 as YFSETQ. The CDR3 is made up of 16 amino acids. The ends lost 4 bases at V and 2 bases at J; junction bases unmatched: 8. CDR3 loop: CASSKGQGLTTDTQYF. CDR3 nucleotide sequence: TGCGCCAGCAGCAAAGGACAGGGGCTGACCACAGATACGCAGTATTTT.

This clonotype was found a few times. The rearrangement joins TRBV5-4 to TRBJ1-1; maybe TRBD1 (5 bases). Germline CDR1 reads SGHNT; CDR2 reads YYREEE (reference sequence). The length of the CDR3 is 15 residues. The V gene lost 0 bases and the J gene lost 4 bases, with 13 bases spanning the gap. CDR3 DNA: TGTGCCAGCAGCTTGGGGGCCAGGGTTGGCACTGAAGCTTTCTTT. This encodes CASSLGARVGTEAFF.

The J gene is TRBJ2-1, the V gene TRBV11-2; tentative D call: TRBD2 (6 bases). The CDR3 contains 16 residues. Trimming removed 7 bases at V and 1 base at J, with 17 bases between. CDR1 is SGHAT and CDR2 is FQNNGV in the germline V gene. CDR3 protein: CASMDYVPVSYNEQFF. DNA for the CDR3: TGTGCCAGCATGGACTACGTTCCAGTATCCTACAATGAGCAGTTCTTC.

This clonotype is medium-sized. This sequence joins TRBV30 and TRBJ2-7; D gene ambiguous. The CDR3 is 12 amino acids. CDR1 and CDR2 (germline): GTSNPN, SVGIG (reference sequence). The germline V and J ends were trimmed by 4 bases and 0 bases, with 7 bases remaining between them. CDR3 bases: TGTGCCTGGACCGGAAGCTCCTACGAGCAGTACTTC. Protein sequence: CAWTGSSYEQYF.

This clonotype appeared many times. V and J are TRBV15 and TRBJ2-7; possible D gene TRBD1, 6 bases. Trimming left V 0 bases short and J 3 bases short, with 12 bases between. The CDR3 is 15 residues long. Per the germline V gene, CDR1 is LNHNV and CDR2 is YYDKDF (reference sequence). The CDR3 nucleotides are TGTGCCACCAGCAGAGATCAAGGGGGAGTCTACGAGCAGTACTTC. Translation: CATSRDQGGVYEQYF.

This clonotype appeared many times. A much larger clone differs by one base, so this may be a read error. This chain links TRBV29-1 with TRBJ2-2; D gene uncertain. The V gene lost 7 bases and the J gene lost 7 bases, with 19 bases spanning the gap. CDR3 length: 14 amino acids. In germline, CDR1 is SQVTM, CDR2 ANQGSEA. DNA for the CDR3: TGCAGCGCATCCGCCGGTCCTTGTGGCGGGGAGCTGTTTTTT. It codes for CSASAGPCGGELFF.

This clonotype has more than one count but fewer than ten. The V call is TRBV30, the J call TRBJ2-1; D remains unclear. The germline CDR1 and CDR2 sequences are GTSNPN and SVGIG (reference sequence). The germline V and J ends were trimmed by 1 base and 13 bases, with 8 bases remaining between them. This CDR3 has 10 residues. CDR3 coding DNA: TGTGCCTGGAGTGAACGGGCTCAGTTCTTC. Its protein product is CAWSERAQFF.

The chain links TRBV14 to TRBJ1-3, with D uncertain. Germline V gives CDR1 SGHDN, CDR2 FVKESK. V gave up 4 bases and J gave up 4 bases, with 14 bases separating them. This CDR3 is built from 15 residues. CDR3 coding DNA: TGTGCCAGCAGCCTCCGGCTTTACGGGGGAAACACCATATATTTT. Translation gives CASSLRLYGGNTIYF.

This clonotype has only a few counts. CDR3 sequence: CASSVPGTQYNEQFF. CDR3 in DNA: TGTGCCAGCAGCGTCCCCGGGACACAATACAATGAGCAGTTCTTC. V and J are TRBV6-6 and TRBJ2-1; maybe TRBD1 (6 bases). CDR3 length: 15 residues. Germline loops: CDR1 MNHNY, CDR2 SVGAGI (reference sequence). Deletions cut 6 bases from V and 4 bases from J, with 16 bases between.

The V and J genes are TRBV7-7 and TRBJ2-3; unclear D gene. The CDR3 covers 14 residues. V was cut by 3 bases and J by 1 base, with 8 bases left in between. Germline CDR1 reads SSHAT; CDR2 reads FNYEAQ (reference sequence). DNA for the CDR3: TGTGCCAGCAGCTTGAACGGCCGCACAGATACGCAGTATTTT. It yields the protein CASSLNGRTDTQYF.

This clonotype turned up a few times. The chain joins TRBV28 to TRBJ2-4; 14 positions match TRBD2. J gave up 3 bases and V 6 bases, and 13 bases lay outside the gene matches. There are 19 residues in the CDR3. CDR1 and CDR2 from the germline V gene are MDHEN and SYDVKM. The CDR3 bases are TGTGCCAGCAGCCCCGGGGGACTAGCGGGAGTTGTGGGCAAAAACATTCAGTACTTC. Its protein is CASSPGGLAGVVGKNIQYF.

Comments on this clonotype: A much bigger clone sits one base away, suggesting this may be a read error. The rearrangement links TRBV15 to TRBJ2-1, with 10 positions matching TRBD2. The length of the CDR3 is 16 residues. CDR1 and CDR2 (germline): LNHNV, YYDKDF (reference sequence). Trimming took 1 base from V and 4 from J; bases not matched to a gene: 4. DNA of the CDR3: TGTGCCACCAGCAGAGGCTCTAGCGGGGGTTACAATGAGCAGTTCTTC. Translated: CATSRGSSGGYNEQFF.

Here the CDR3 DNA reads TGCAGCGTTGCACAGGGTGAAAAACTGTTTTTT. It translates to CSVAQGEKLFF. The chain joins TRBV29-1 to TRBJ1-4, with D perhaps matching TRBD1 (6 bases). Germline V lookup: CDR1 SQVTM, CDR2 ANQGSEA. This CDR3 has 11 amino acids. Trimming removed 4 bases from V and 7 bases from J, with 7 bases in between.

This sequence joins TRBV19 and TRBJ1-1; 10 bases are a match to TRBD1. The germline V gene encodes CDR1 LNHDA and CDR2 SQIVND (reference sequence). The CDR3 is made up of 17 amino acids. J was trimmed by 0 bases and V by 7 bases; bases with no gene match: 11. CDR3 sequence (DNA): TGTGCCAGTATAGCCGGGACAGGGGATAGGATGAACACTGAAGCTTTCTTT. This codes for CASIAGTGDRMNTEAFF. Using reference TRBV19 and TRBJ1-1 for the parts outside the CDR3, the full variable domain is DGGITQSPKYLFRKEGQNVTLSCEQNLNHDAMYWYRQDPGQGLRLIYYSQIVNDFQKGDIAEGYSVSREKKESFPLTVTSAQKNPTAFYLCASIAGTGDRMNTEAFFGQGTRLTVV.

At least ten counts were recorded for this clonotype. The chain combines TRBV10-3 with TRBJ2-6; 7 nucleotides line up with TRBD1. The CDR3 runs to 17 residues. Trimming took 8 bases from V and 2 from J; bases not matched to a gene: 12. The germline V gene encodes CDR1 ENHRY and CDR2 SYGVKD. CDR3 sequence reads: CAIPGTARTTGANVLTF. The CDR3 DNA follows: TGTGCCATCCCAGGGACAGCCCGTACCACTGGGGCCAACGTCCTGACTTTC.

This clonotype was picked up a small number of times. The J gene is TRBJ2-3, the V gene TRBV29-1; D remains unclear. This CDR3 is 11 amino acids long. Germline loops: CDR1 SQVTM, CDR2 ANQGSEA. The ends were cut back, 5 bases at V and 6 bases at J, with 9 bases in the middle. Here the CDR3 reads CSVYHGDTQYF. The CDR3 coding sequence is TGCAGCGTTTACCACGGGGATACGCAGTATTTT.

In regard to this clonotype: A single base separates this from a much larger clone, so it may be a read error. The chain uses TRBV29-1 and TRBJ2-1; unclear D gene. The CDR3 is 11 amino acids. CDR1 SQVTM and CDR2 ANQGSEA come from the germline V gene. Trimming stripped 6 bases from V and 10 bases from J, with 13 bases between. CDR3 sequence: CSVTDRGEQFF. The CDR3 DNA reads TGCAGCGTCACAGACCGTGGGGAGCAGTTCTTC.

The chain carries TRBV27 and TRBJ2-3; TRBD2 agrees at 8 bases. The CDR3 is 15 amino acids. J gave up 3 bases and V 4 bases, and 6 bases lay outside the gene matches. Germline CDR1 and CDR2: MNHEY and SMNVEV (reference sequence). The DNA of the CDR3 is TGTGCCAGCAGTTCCCCGGGGGGGCGGACAGATACGCAGTATTTT. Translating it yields CASSSPGGRTDTQYF.

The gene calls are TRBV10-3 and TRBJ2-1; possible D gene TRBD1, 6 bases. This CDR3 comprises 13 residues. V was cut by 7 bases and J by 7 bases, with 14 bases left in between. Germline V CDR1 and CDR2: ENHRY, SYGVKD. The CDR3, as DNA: TGTGCCATCAAGGCCAGGGGAGAGAATGAGCAGTTCTTC. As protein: CAIKARGENEQFF.

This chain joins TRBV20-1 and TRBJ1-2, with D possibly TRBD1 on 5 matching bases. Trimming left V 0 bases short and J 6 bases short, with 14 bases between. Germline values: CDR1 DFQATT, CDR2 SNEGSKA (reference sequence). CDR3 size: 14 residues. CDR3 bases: TGCAGTGCTAGAGATCGTACAAGGGGCGATGGCTACACCTTC. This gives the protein CSARDRTRGDGYTF.